Listed here are 30 T cell receptor beta chains from one sample, sequenced in a study of immune cell composition in non-small cell lung cancer. Sequenced by immunoSEQ multiplex PCR; TCRdb stores in-frame clones only, minus some. The sample consists of more than 15,000 clones, over 70% of them appearing once. Normal lung was taken at the farthest possible site, at least 3 cm from tumour. The same sample was also studied in work on CD4 T cells in lung cancer.

Sequenced material: non-adjacent lung tissue. Every receptor here comes from a human donor with non-small cell lung cancer.

V usage is TRBV15 and J usage is TRBJ2-3; TRBD2 agrees at 11 bases. J lost 13 bases, V lost 1 base, and 10 bases had no gene match. The CDR3 sequence is 15 residues long. Per germline, CDR1 LNHNV and CDR2 YYDKDF (reference sequence). This CDR3 reads CATSRVGLAGGLEYF. The CDR3 bases are TGTGCCACCAGCAGAGTTGGCCTAGCGGGGGGTCTGGAGTATTTT. The entire variable domain, with the rest obtained from reference TRBV15 and TRBJ2-3, is as follows: DAMVIQNPRYQVTQFGKPVTLSCSQTLNHNVMYWYQQKSSQAPKLLFHYYDKDFNNEADTPDNFQSRRPNTSFCFLDIRSPGLGDTAMYLCATSRVGLAGGLEYFGPGTRLTVL.

This clone was seen more than once but under ten times. The J gene is TRBJ1-3, the V gene TRBV5-6; D is unresolved. Germline values: CDR1 SGHDT, CDR2 YYEEEE. CDR3 size: 16 residues. Trimming took off 2 bases at V and 2 bases at J, with 14 bases between the two ends. This CDR3 reads CASSLISIGAGNTIYF. CDR3 nucleotides: TGTGCCAGCAGCTTAATATCCATCGGGGCTGGAAACACCATATATTTT.

This rearrangement joins TRBV2 to TRBJ1-4; 9 bases align to TRBD1. Germline CDR1 SNHLY, CDR2 FYNNEI. The CDR3 is made up of 16 amino acids. Trimming at V came to 8 bases and at J to 7 bases, leaving 14 bases not matched to a gene. CDR3 DNA sequence: TGTGCCAGCGCGGACGGTTGGACAGGGGTGGGTGAAAAACTGTTTTTT. Protein sequence: CASADGWTGVGEKLFF.

The CDR3 bases are TGTGCCAGCAGCTTTACAGGGCCCAACTATGGCTACACCTTC. Its translation is CASSFTGPNYGYTF. The chain combines TRBV7-9 with TRBJ1-2; D is perhaps TRBD1 (6 bases). The CDR3 sequence is 14 residues long. Trimming took 3 bases from V and 2 from J, leaving 10 bases between them. Germline loops: CDR1 SEHNR, CDR2 FQNEAQ (reference sequence).

DNA of the CDR3: TGCGCCAGCAGTGGGATGGGGACTACCTTAGCCAAAAACATTCAGTACTTC. Translation gives CASSGMGTTLAKNIQYF. This chain joins TRBV10-1 and TRBJ2-4; 7 bases line up with TRBD2. Trimming took 4 bases from V and 0 from J; bases not matched to a gene: 9. Germline CDR1 reads WNHNN; CDR2 reads SYGVQD (reference sequence). The CDR3 contains 17 residues.

The chain combines TRBV2 with TRBJ1-3, with D perhaps matching TRBD1 (6 bases). V shed 1 base and J shed 2 bases, with 6 bases lying between them. Germline V gives CDR1 SNHLY, CDR2 FYNNEI. This CDR3 has 14 amino acids. In DNA, the CDR3 is TGTGCCAGCAGTGAAGAGGGGGCTGGAAACACCATATATTTT. Amino acid sequence: CASSEEGAGNTIYF. The full variable domain, rest sourced from reference TRBV2 and TRBJ1-3, is EPEVTQTPSHQVTQMGQEVILRCVPISNHLYFYWYRQILGQKVEFLVSFYNNEISEKSEIFDDQFSVERPDGSNFTLKIRSTKLEDSAMYFCASSEEGAGNTIYFGEGSWLTVV.

The CDR3 region is CASSPRGTSGGATGELFF. CDR3 in DNA: TGTGCCAGCAGCCCACGAGGGACTAGCGGGGGGGCCACCGGGGAGCTGTTTTTT. This rearrangement joins TRBV4-2 to TRBJ2-2, with TRBD2 identical over 16 bases. After removal of 4 bases from V and 4 bases from J, the junction contained 6 bases not matched to a gene. This CDR3 contains 18 residues. Germline V gene sequence: CDR1 LGHNA, CDR2 YNFKEQ.

The CDR3 coding sequence is TGTGCCTGGAGTGATGGGGCAGACACTGAAGCTTTCTTT. Translating it yields CAWSDGADTEAFF. The chain uses TRBV30 and TRBJ1-1, with a weak D call TRBD1 (5 bases). Germline loops: CDR1 GTSNPN, CDR2 SVGIG (reference sequence). The CDR3 covers 13 residues. The germline V and J ends were trimmed by 1 base and 3 bases, with 9 bases remaining between them.

The V gene is TRBV9, the J gene TRBJ1-3; tentatively, D is TRBD1 (5 bases). This CDR3 contains 15 residues. From germline, CDR1 is SGDLS and CDR2 YYNGEE. Trimming left V 3 bases short and J 2 bases short, with 12 bases between. The CDR3 protein is CASSAHLGAGNTIYF. CDR3 sequence (DNA): TGTGCCAGCAGCGCACACCTAGGGGCTGGAAACACCATATATTTT.

The rearrangement uses TRBV11-2 and TRBJ2-2; D remains unclear. Germline-derived CDR1 and CDR2 are SGHAT and FQNNGV. V was pared by 4 bases and J by 0 bases, with 12 bases between. This CDR3 contains 16 residues. In DNA, the CDR3 is TGTGCCAGCAGCTCCAGACCAATGCCGAACACCGGGGAGCTGTTTTTT. It encodes CASSSRPMPNTGELFF.

The chain uses TRBV7-3 and TRBJ2-7; D is possibly TRBD1 or TRBD2 (5 bases each). This CDR3 spans 15 amino acids. From germline, CDR1 is SGHTA and CDR2 FQGTGA. The V and J ends lost 5 bases and 7 bases respectively, with 21 bases between them. The DNA of the CDR3 is TGTGCCAGCAGCCATTCCGGGGCAGGCTTTCGGGAGCAGTACTTC. It translates to CASSHSGAGFREQYF.

This CDR3 reads CASSLYLAGAPLNEQFF. CDR3 nucleotides: TGTGCCAGCAGCTTGTATTTAGCGGGGGCCCCTCTCAATGAGCAGTTCTTC. The rearrangement uses TRBV5-4 and TRBJ2-1, with TRBD2 matching over 9 bases. There are 17 residues in the CDR3. V gave up 1 base and J gave up 6 bases; unmatched junction bases: 11. Germline loops: CDR1 SGHNT, CDR2 YYREEE (reference sequence).

The chain is built from TRBV7-9 and TRBJ2-1, with D unresolved. The germline V gene encodes CDR1 SEHNR and CDR2 FQNEAQ (reference sequence). This CDR3 has 13 residues. V was pared by 3 bases and J by 10 bases, with 13 bases between. The CDR3 protein is CASSFGRIDEQFF. The CDR3 nucleotides read TGTGCCAGCAGCTTTGGCCGGATCGACGAGCAGTTCTTC.

This clone came up a few times. This chain joins TRBV5-4 and TRBJ1-2; 9 bases agree with TRBD1. The CDR3 spans 15 residues. J gave up 5 bases and V 1 base, and 6 bases lay outside the gene matches. Germline values: CDR1 SGHNT, CDR2 YYREEE (reference sequence). The CDR3 here is CASSLSQGARYGYTF. The CDR3 DNA follows: TGTGCCAGCAGCTTGTCACAGGGGGCGCGATATGGCTACACCTTC.

This clone turned up a few times. The CDR3 DNA reads TGTGCCAGCAGAGAAAGATACCAAGACTACGAGCAGTACTTC. It translates to CASRERYQDYEQYF. This chain joins TRBV5-6 and TRBJ2-7; D is ambiguous. V lost 5 bases and J 3 bases, leaving 15 bases between the germline ends. CDR1 and CDR2 (germline): SGHDT, YYEEEE. The CDR3 sequence is 14 residues long.

The chain has TRBV11-3 and TRBJ2-3, with a possible D match to TRBD1 (5 bases). Per germline, CDR1 SGHNT and CDR2 YENEEA. CDR3 size: 14 residues. V was pared by 3 bases and J by 6 bases, with 13 bases between. The CDR3 loop reads CASSFGDGADTQYF. DNA of the CDR3: TGTGCCAGCAGCTTTGGGGATGGGGCGGATACGCAGTATTTT.

The genes are TRBV5-6 and TRBJ2-5, with a possible D match to TRBD1 (5 bases). V was clipped by 4 bases and J by 2 bases, with 18 bases between them. The CDR3 length is 16 residues. In germline, CDR1 is SGHDT, CDR2 YYEEEE. This chain's CDR3 is CASSRPGREVQETQYF. As DNA, the CDR3 is TGTGCCAGCAGCCGACCGGGCAGGGAAGTACAAGAGACCCAGTACTTC. The full variable domain, in which reference TRBV5-6 and TRBJ2-5 provide the parts outside the CDR3, is DAGVTQSPTHLIKTRGQQVTLRCSPKSGHDTVSWYQQALGQGPQFIFQYYEEEERQRGNFPDRFSGHQFPNYSSELNVNALLLGDSALYLCASSRPGREVQETQYFGPGTRLLVL.

This chain links TRBV6-1 with TRBJ2-3; 7 bases align to TRBD2. The J segment lost 1 base and the V segment lost 3 bases, leaving 1 base of the junction unmatched. Looked up from germline, CDR1 is MNHNS and CDR2 is SASEGT. The CDR3 covers 14 residues. The CDR3 bases are TGTGCCAGCAGTGAGGGAGGGGGCACAGATACGCAGTATTTT. It encodes CASSEGGGTDTQYF.

This sequence joins TRBV4-2 and TRBJ2-7, with TRBD1 matching over 7 bases. CDR1 is LGHNA and CDR2 is YNFKEQ in the germline V gene. This CDR3 has 13 amino acids. With V trimmed by 4 bases and J by 5 bases, 5 bases remained unmatched. The CDR3 DNA reads TGTGCCAGCAGCCCGGGACAGATCGACGAGCAGTACTTC. Translation gives CASSPGQIDEQYF.

The chain links TRBV7-2 to TRBJ2-5, with a tentative D call TRBD1 (7 bases). This CDR3 contains 15 residues. CDR1 SGHTA and CDR2 FQGNSA come from the germline V gene. V was trimmed by 3 bases and J by 2 bases, leaving 13 bases between them. CDR3 nucleotides: TGTGCCAGCAGCTTTCAGGGGGGAAAACAAGAGACCCAGTACTTC. Protein product: CASSFQGGKQETQYF. The entire variable domain, with the rest obtained from reference TRBV7-2 and TRBJ2-5, is as follows: GAGVSQSPSNKVTEKGKDVELRCDPISGHTALYWYRQSLGQGLEFLIYFQGNSAPDKSGLPSDRFSAERTGGSVSTLTIQRTQQEDSAVYLCASSFQGGKQETQYFGPGTRLLVL.

The CDR3 sequence: CASSDGKRGGHNEQFF. Here the CDR3 DNA reads TGTGCCAGCAGTGATGGAAAGCGGGGGGGCCACAATGAGCAGTTCTTC. The V and J genes are TRBV6-1 and TRBJ2-1; 10 nucleotides match TRBD2. The CDR3 has 16 amino acids. The V and J ends lost 3 bases and 5 bases, in that order; junction bases with no gene match: 7. Germline V gene sequence: CDR1 MNHNS, CDR2 SASEGT.

The chain uses TRBV5-4 and TRBJ2-5, with 9 nucleotides matching TRBD2. Germline V gene sequence: CDR1 SGHNT, CDR2 YYREEE (reference sequence). CDR3 length: 15 amino acids. The ends lost 4 bases at V and 5 bases at J; junction bases unmatched: 9. CDR3 amino acids: CASSQAGGPVETQYF. The CDR3 DNA sequence: TGTGCCAGCAGCCAAGCGGGGGGCCCCGTGGAGACCCAGTACTTC.

By proportion, this clone is medium-sized. V and J are TRBV2 and TRBJ2-2; no definite D call. With 6 bases removed from V and 6 bases from J, the gap between germline ends came to 8 bases. Per the germline V gene, CDR1 is SNHLY and CDR2 is FYNNEI. This CDR3 comprises 12 residues. CDR3 in amino acids: CASRYRAGELFF. CDR3 coding DNA: TGTGCCAGCAGGTATCGGGCCGGGGAGCTGTTTTTT. The variable domain in full, completed from reference TRBV2 and TRBJ2-2, reads EPEVTQTPSHQVTQMGQEVILRCVPISNHLYFYWYRQILGQKVEFLVSFYNNEISEKSEIFDDQFSVERPDGSNFTLKIRSTKLEDSAMYFCASRYRAGELFFGEGSRLTVL.

The rearrangement uses TRBV10-3 and TRBJ2-7; 7 bases agree with TRBD1. Trimming took 4 bases from V and 7 from J; bases not matched to a gene: 10. The CDR3 runs to 14 residues. Germline CDR1 ENHRY, CDR2 SYGVKD. The CDR3 nucleotides are TGTGCCATCAGTGGGCAGACAGGGCTTGGTGAGCAGTACTTC. The encoded protein is CAISGQTGLGEQYF.

This chain joins TRBV19 and TRBJ1-1, with D perhaps matching TRBD1 (6 bases). The CDR3 sequence is 14 residues long. The V and J ends lost 5 bases and 0 bases respectively, with 10 bases between them. The germline gives CDR1 LNHDA, CDR2 SQIVND (reference sequence). This CDR3 is CASSYGGMNTEAFF. The CDR3, as DNA: TGTGCCAGTAGTTATGGGGGCATGAACACTGAAGCTTTCTTT.

V gene TRBV7-2 combines with J gene TRBJ2-5, with D possibly called TRBD1 or TRBD2 (5 bases each). Trimming left V 5 bases short and J 1 base short, with 11 bases between. Germline V gives CDR1 SGHTA, CDR2 FQGNSA. CDR3 length equals 14 residues. The CDR3 nucleotides are TGTGCCAGCAGCAAACCCGGGACCCAAGAGACCCAGTACTTC. This codes for CASSKPGTQETQYF. Drawing the rest from reference TRBV7-2 and TRBJ2-5, the complete variable domain is GAGVSQSPSNKVTEKGKDVELRCDPISGHTALYWYRQSLGQGLEFLIYFQGNSAPDKSGLPSDRFSAERTGGSVSTLTIQRTQQEDSAVYLCASSKPGTQETQYFGPGTRLLVL.

The chain is built from TRBV11-2 and TRBJ1-4; 8 nucleotides agree with TRBD1. This CDR3 has 16 residues. Germline CDR1 and CDR2: SGHAT and FQNNGV. Trimming cost V 5 bases and J 3 bases; bases outside gene matches: 8. CDR3 sequence: CASSPQNRGANEKLFF. In DNA, the CDR3 is TGTGCCAGCAGCCCGCAAAACAGGGGGGCTAATGAAAAACTGTTTTTT. Together with reference TRBV11-2 and TRBJ1-4, the CDR3 gives the full variable domain: EAGVAQSPRYKIIEKRQSVAFWCNPISGHATLYWYQQILGQGPKLLIQFQNNGVVDDSQLPKDRFSAERLKGVDSTLKIQPAKLEDSAVYLCASSPQNRGANEKLFFGSGTQLSVL.

The V gene is TRBV6-5, the J gene TRBJ1-4, with D tentatively TRBD1 (6 bases). Trimming shortened V by 4 bases and J by 8 bases, and 14 bases separated the two germline ends. Per germline, CDR1 MNHEY and CDR2 SVGAGI. The CDR3 extends over 14 amino acids. The CDR3 nucleotides read TGTGCCAGCAGTTCCCAGGGGCGGGTGGAAAAACTGTTTTTT. Its protein is CASSSQGRVEKLFF.

Written as DNA, the CDR3 is TGTGCCAGTAGTCCGCGGCACCCGGGGTACACCATATATTTT. Translated: CASSPRHPGYTIYF. V usage is TRBV19 and J usage is TRBJ1-3, with D hard to call. V was cut by 5 bases and J by 8 bases, with 16 bases left in between. The CDR3 consists of 14 residues. Germline CDR1 LNHDA, CDR2 SQIVND (reference sequence).

This clone ranks as medium-sized. The chain joins TRBV5-4 to TRBJ1-1, with 9 positions matching TRBD1. Germline loops: CDR1 SGHNT, CDR2 YYREEE (reference sequence). The trim removed 5 bases at V and 3 bases at J, leaving 5 bases unmatched. CDR3 size: 14 residues. CDR3 bases: TGTGCCAGCAGTCCAAGGACAGGGGACACTGAAGCTTTCTTT. Protein sequence: CASSPRTGDTEAFF.